The TCR beta chain described here comes from a study of Ad26.COV2.S vaccination and SARS-CoV-2 variants (dated by TCRdb to 2020 to 2022). Background for the entire study: Vaccine-arm donors came from COV1001, a multicentre, randomized, double-blind, placebo-controlled phase I-IIa trial of Ad26.COV2.S in healthy adults. Blinding of investigators to trial group allocation was maintained during experiments and outcome assessment. TCRbeta repertoire sequencing was used to assess the specificity and breadth of SARS-CoV-2-reactive T cell receptors after Ad26.COV2.S vaccination. Trial participants were randomized into five groups of five: low-dose or high-dose Ad26.COV2.S given once or twice, or placebo on both occasions. Ad26.COV2.S was administered intramuscularly at 5 x 10^10 or 1 x 10^11 viral particles, either as a single shot or as two shots given 56 days apart. The TCR-sequenced set comprised approximately 32 samples: around 20 Ad26.COV2.S vaccine recipients, 5 placebo recipients and 8 SARS-CoV-2 convalescent individuals.

The immunoSEQ Assay was the method used to sequence TCRbeta CDR3 regions. After extraction, genomic DNA underwent amplification by bias-controlled multiplex PCR, followed by high-throughput sequencing. In the paper's pipeline: Collapsing and filtering of sequences were performed to quantify the absolute abundance of each unique TCRbeta CDR3 region. Usable DNA was measured by amplifying reference genes present in all nucleated cells, and TCRbeta template counts were normalized to that usable DNA to estimate T cell fraction. Repertoire TCRs were annotated as SARS-CoV-2-specific by exact matching of V gene, CDR3 amino acid sequence and J gene to a known reactive TCR set. The reference SARS-CoV-2 TCR set was obtained from MIRA and was filtered for enrichment in COVID-19-positive ImmuneCODE repertoires, whereby public or cross-reactive TCRs were removed. Using the MIRA antigens, annotated TCRs were further analysed by specific ORF or by position within an ORF. Breadth was defined as annotated unique rearrangements over total unique productive rearrangements; depth was the summed frequency of those rearrangements. Group comparisons of TCR breadth used two-sided Wilcoxon rank-sum tests. This immuneACCESS table, as held by TCRdb, lists in-frame sequences with V and J called but not all clones. Of the missing ones, under half trace to an unresolved V gene in checked studies; the others have no known cause. For V, J and clone size, that table is used; D and trimming come from the DNA. Recorded for this sample are 500,000 or so clones; around 85% of them occurred a single time. 9.5% to 15% of the sample lies in the top ten.

In light of the paper, this sample's treatment or condition label describes: some 19 received Ad26.COV2.S at low or high dose, single or two shots; about 5 received placebo; per-sample allocation not given. For vaccine and placebo recipients, repertoires were sequenced using samples collected on day 63 after the first injection. In Cohort 1b, 25 adults aged 18-55 years were enrolled at a single site in Boston, USA, between 29 July and 7 August 2020. As a vaccine, Ad26.COV2.S was a replication-incompetent adenovirus type 26 vector that expressed a prefusion-stabilized SARS-CoV-2 spike protein derived from the original Wuhan strain. General findings and caveats noted by the study authors: Vaccine and placebo recipients had comparable non-spike TCR breadth, which fits with the vaccine containing only spike. Spike-specific TCR breadth was higher in Ad26.COV2.S recipients than in placebo recipients (P = 0.0014). The study was not powered to compare responses between vaccine doses or regimens. The authors noted that the TCR breadth and depth analyses may have underestimated total T cell responses. After vaccination, substantial breadth of spike-specific CD8+ and CD4+ T cell responses was reported.

The CDR3 goes from the cysteine to the phenylalanine over 15 residues. Only the CDR3 region is kept as DNA, spanning 45 bases read in frame from base 1. According to the germline V gene (reference sequence), CDR1 reads MNHNY and CDR2 reads SVGAGI. The V and J ends are trimmed by 5 bases and 2 bases, leaving 16 bases between them. In regard to this clone: It has no known antigen specificity. The input lacks base qualities; no much larger clone sits a single base away.

This sample comprised peripheral blood, obtained in a trial of Ad26.COV2.S vaccine versus placebo. This receptor was taken from a person aged 18-60 years who received the Ad26.COV2.S COVID-19 vaccine or a placebo. In this chain, TRBV6-6 is recombined with TRBJ2-7; TRBD2 is a possible D gene, resting on 5 matching bases. DNA sequence: TGTGCCAGCAGTCGCCCTAGCAATACACCCTACGAGCAGTACTTC. Its protein reads: CASSRPSNTPYEQYF.